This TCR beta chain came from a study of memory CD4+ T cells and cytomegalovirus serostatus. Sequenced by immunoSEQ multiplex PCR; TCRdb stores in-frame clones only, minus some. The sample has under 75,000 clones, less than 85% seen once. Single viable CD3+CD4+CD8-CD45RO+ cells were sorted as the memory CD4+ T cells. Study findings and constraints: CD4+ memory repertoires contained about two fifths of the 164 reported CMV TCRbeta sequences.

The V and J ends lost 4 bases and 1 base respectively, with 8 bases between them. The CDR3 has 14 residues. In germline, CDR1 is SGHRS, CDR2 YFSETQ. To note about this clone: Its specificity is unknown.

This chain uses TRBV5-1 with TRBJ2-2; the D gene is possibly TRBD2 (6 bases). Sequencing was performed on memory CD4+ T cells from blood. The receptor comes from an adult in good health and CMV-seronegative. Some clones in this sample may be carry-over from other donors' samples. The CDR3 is CASSPEGNTGELFF. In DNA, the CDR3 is TGCGCCAGCAGCCCGGAGGGGAACACCGGGGAGCTGTTTTTT.